Each of the 2 T cell receptor beta chains below was sequenced from the same sample in a study of cytomegalovirus exposure and HLA in healthy donors. The PCR contained 60 Vbeta and 13 Jbeta primers. Method: immunoSEQ multiplex PCR; TCRdb's copy keeps in-frame clones and lacks some. The table lists approximately 180,000 clones, roughly 80% of them singletons. The specimen sequenced was PBMCs. All receptors derive from a woman aged 45-65 years in good health and CMV-seronegative.

This chain connects TRBV7-9 to TRBJ1-2; TRBD1 aligns across 11 bases. CDR3 length: 15 residues. CDR1 SEHNR and CDR2 FQNEAQ come from the germline V gene (reference sequence). J lost 7 bases, V lost 5 bases, and 9 bases had no gene match. Written as DNA, the CDR3 is TGTGCCAGCAGCCTATCCGGGACAGGGGGGTCTGGCTACACCTTC. It translates to CASSLSGTGGSGYTF.

The genes are TRBV19 and TRBJ1-2; D may be TRBD1 (5 bases). The CDR3 contains 13 residues. Germline assignment: CDR1 LNHDA and CDR2 SQIVND (reference sequence). Trimming shortened V by 5 bases and J by 4 bases, and 11 bases separated the two germline ends. CDR3 sequence reads: CASSPDMIYGYTF. The CDR3, as DNA: TGTGCCAGTAGTCCGGACATGATCTATGGCTACACCTTC.